This is a list of T cell receptor beta chains from one sample in a study of OX40 agonist ivuxolimab in advanced cancers. Clones were sequenced by immunoSEQ multiplex PCR, and TCRdb holds only the in-frame ones, with some missing. The table records roughly 36,000 clones, less than 90% of them present only once. The sequencing here drew on CD4+ or CD8+ T cells sorted from blood, taken in a trial of the OX40 agonist ivuxolimab. The receptors shown here come from an adult with an advanced solid tumor such as melanoma, head and neck, liver or kidney cancer. Both conserved end residues are part of each CDR3. A D gene is named only where the DNA matches it firmly. Size is omitted from some rows. Given values are once, few, many or a class for expanded clones.

CDR3 DNA: TGTGCCAGCTCACCCCAGGAAAACACCGGGGAGCTGTTTTTT; CDR3 protein: CASSPQENTGELFF; D gene: .; clone size: .; V gene: TRBV18; J gene: TRBJ2-2
CDR3 DNA: TGTGCCAGCATCAGGGGGTTGGGACCCATCCAAGAGACCCAGTACTTC; CDR3 protein: CASIRGLGPIQETQYF; D gene: TRBD1; clone size: .; V gene: TRBV6-8; J gene: TRBJ2-5
CDR3 DNA: TGCGCCAGCAGCTTGGAGGGGGGCTTTAAACTGTTTTTT; CDR3 protein: CASSLEGGFKLFF; D gene: .; clone size: .; V gene: TRBV5-1; J gene: TRBJ1-4
CDR3 DNA: TGTGCCACCATTTTAGTGGGTGAGCAGTTCTTC; CDR3 protein: CATILVGEQFF; D gene: .; clone size: .; V gene: TRBV6-6; J gene: TRBJ2-1
CDR3 DNA: TGTGCCAGCAGCCAAGACTTGGCAGGGGGTTATGGCTACACCTTC; CDR3 protein: CASSQDLAGGYGYTF; D gene: TRBD1; clone size: .; V gene: TRBV4-2; J gene: TRBJ1-2
CDR3 DNA: TGTGCTAGTGGTTTGGTAGGGCGGAGAGCTTTCTTT; CDR3 protein: CASGLVGRRAFF; D gene: .; clone size: .; V gene: TRBV12-5; J gene: TRBJ1-1
CDR3 DNA: TGCAGCGTCCGCTGGCGGGGGAAGATGAACACTGAAGCTTTCTTT; CDR3 protein: CSVRWRGKMNTEAFF; D gene: .; clone size: .; V gene: TRBV29-1; J gene: TRBJ1-1
CDR3 DNA: TGTGCCAGCAGCAGACAGAGCTACGAGCAGTACTTC; CDR3 protein: CASSRQSYEQYF; D gene: .; clone size: few; V gene: TRBV2; J gene: TRBJ2-7
CDR3 DNA: TGTGCCTGGAGCCCGAATCAGGGGCTTCACGAGACCCAGTACTTC; CDR3 protein: CAWSPNQGLHETQYF; D gene: .; clone size: .; V gene: TRBV30; J gene: TRBJ2-5
CDR3 DNA: TGCGCCAGCAGCCAAGATGAGGGGAGCGGGAGGGCCCAGCACTACGAGCAGTACTTC; CDR3 protein: CASSQDEGSGRAQHYEQYF; D gene: TRBD2; clone size: .; V gene: TRBV4-1; J gene: TRBJ2-7
CDR3 DNA: TGTGCCAGCACGGGGACAGGGGGGAACTATGGCTACACCTTC; CDR3 protein: CASTGTGGNYGYTF; D gene: TRBD1; clone size: .; V gene: TRBV2; J gene: TRBJ1-2
CDR3 DNA: TGTGCCAGCAGCAAGACAGGGTTGGAAAAACTGTTTTTT; CDR3 protein: CASSKTGLEKLFF; D gene: TRBD1; clone size: .; V gene: TRBV7-2; J gene: TRBJ1-4
CDR3 DNA: TGTGCCAGCAGTCGGACTACCCTTGCCAATGAGCAGTTCTTC; CDR3 protein: CASSRTTLANEQFF; D gene: .; clone size: .; V gene: TRBV2; J gene: TRBJ2-1
CDR3 DNA: TGCGCCAGCAGCTTGGCTGGAACTAATGAAAAACTGTTTTTT; CDR3 protein: CASSLAGTNEKLFF; D gene: .; clone size: .; V gene: TRBV5-1; J gene: TRBJ1-4
CDR3 DNA: TGTGCCAGCGCGCCGGGGTTGGGTCGCGAGCAGTACTTC; CDR3 protein: CASAPGLGREQYF; D gene: .; clone size: .; V gene: TRBV6-5; J gene: TRBJ2-7
CDR3 DNA: TGTGCCAGCAGTGAGTCCTGGTCTAGCGGGGTTAGCTCTTACGAGCAGTACTTC; CDR3 protein: CASSESWSSGVSSYEQYF; D gene: TRBD2; clone size: .; V gene: TRBV2; J gene: TRBJ2-7
CDR3 DNA: TGTGCCATCAGTGAGAGGGGGTTTGAGCAGTTCTTC; CDR3 protein: CAISERGFEQFF; D gene: .; clone size: .; V gene: TRBV10-3; J gene: TRBJ2-1
CDR3 DNA: TGTGCCAGTAGTATTCAGGCAGGGGAGGGCGAGACCCAGTACTTC; CDR3 protein: CASSIQAGEGETQYF; D gene: .; clone size: .; V gene: TRBV19; J gene: TRBJ2-5
CDR3 DNA: TGCGCCAGCAGTCAATCGTTGGGAGCTCCCTACGAGCAGTACTTC; CDR3 protein: CASSQSLGAPYEQYF; D gene: .; clone size: .; V gene: TRBV23-1; J gene: TRBJ2-7
CDR3 DNA: TGTGCCAGCCGGAAGGGATTGAATGAGCAGTTCTTC; CDR3 protein: CASRKGLNEQFF; D gene: .; clone size: .; V gene: TRBV6-6; J gene: TRBJ2-1
CDR3 DNA: TGCGCCAGCAGCCAGGCTGTGGGACAGGGGGCAGATACGCAGTATTTT; CDR3 protein: CASSQAVGQGADTQYF; D gene: TRBD1; clone size: once; V gene: TRBV4-1; J gene: TRBJ2-3
CDR3 DNA: TGTGCCAGCAGCAAACAGAACACTGAAGCTTTCTTT; CDR3 protein: CASSKQNTEAFF; D gene: .; clone size: few; V gene: TRBV9; J gene: TRBJ1-1
CDR3 DNA: TGTGCCAGCAGTCCCAGCTTAGGGGGGGGTAATGAAAAACTGTTTTTT; CDR3 protein: CASSPSLGGGNEKLFF; D gene: .; clone size: .; V gene: TRBV27; J gene: TRBJ1-4
CDR3 DNA: TGTGCCAGCAGTGAACCCCGGGACAGGATACACTACGAGCAGTACTTC; CDR3 protein: CASSEPRDRIHYEQYF; D gene: TRBD1; clone size: .; V gene: TRBV2; J gene: TRBJ2-7
CDR3 DNA: TGCGCCAGCAGCCAAGAGGGAGGCTACTACGAGCAGTACTTC; CDR3 protein: CASSQEGGYYEQYF; D gene: .; clone size: .; V gene: TRBV4-1; J gene: TRBJ2-7
CDR3 DNA: TGTGCCAGCAGCCAAGAAGGGGGGGTGAACACTGAAGCTTTCTTT; CDR3 protein: CASSQEGGVNTEAFF; D gene: .; clone size: few; V gene: TRBV4-2; J gene: TRBJ1-1
CDR3 DNA: TGCGCCAGCAGGTCCGGGACCGAAGAGACCCAGTACTTC; CDR3 protein: CASRSGTEETQYF; D gene: .; clone size: .; V gene: TRBV5-1; J gene: TRBJ2-5
CDR3 DNA: TGTGCCTCGCCAAGGGGGGATGAGCAGTTCTTC; CDR3 protein: CASPRGDEQFF; D gene: .; clone size: once; V gene: TRBV2; J gene: TRBJ2-1
CDR3 DNA: TGTGCCAGCAGTCGGACAGGGGGCGATCAGCCCCAGCATTTT; CDR3 protein: CASSRTGGDQPQHF; D gene: TRBD1; clone size: .; V gene: TRBV6-6; J gene: TRBJ1-5